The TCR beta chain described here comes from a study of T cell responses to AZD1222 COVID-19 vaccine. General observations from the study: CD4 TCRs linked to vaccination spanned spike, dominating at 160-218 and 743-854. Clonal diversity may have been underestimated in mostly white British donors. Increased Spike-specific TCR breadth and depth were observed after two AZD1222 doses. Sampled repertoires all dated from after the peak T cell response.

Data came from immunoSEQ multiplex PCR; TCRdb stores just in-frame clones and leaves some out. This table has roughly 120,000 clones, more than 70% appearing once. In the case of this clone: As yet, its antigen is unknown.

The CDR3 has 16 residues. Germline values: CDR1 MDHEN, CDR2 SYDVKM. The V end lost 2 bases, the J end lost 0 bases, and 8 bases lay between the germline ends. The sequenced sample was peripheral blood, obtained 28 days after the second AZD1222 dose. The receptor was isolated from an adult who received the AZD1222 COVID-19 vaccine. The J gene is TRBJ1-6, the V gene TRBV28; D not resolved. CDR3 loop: CASSLPPSSYNSPLHF. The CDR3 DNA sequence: TGTGCCAGCAGTTTACCCCCTAGCTCCTATAATTCACCCCTCCACTTT.